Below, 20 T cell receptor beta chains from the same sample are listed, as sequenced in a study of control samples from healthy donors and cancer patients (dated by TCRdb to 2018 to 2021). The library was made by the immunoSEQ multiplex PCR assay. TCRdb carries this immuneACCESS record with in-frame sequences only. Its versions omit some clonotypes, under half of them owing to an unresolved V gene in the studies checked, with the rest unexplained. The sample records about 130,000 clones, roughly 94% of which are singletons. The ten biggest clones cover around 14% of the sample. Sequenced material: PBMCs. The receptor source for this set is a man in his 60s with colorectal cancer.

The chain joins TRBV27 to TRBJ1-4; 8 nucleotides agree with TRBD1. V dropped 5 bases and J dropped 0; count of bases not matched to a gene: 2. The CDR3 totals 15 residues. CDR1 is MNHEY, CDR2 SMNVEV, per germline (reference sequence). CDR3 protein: CASSMTGATNEKLFF. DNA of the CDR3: TGTGCCAGCAGTATGACAGGGGCAACTAATGAAAAACTGTTTTTT. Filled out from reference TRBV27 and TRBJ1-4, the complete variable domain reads EAQVTQNPRYLITVTGKKLTVTCSQNMNHEYMSWYRQDPGLGLRQIYYSMNVEVTDKGDVPEGYKVSRKEKRNFPLILESPSPNQTSLYFCASSMTGATNEKLFFGSGTQLSVL.

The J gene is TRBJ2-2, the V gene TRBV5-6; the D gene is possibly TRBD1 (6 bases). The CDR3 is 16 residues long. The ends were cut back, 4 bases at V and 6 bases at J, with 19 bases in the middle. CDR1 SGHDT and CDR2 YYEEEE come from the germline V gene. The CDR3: CASSPPQGQVPGELFF. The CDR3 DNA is TGTGCCAGCAGCCCACCGCAGGGGCAAGTACCCGGGGAGCTGTTTTTT. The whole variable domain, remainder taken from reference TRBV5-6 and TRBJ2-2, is DAGVTQSPTHLIKTRGQQVTLRCSPKSGHDTVSWYQQALGQGPQFIFQYYEEEERQRGNFPDRFSGHQFPNYSSELNVNALLLGDSALYLCASSPPQGQVPGELFFGEGSRLTVL.

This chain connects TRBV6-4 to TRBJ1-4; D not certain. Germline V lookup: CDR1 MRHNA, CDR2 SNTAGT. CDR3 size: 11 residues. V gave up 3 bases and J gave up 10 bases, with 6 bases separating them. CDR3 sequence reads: CASSDPRKLFF. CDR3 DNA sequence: TGTGCCAGCAGTGATCCGAGAAAACTGTTTTTT.

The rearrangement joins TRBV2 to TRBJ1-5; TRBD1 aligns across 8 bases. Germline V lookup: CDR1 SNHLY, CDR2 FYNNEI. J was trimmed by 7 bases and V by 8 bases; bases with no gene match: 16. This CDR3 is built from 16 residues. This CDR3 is CASQPLGQATGQPQHF. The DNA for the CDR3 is TGTGCCAGCCAGCCCTTGGGACAGGCCACTGGGCAGCCCCAGCATTTT.

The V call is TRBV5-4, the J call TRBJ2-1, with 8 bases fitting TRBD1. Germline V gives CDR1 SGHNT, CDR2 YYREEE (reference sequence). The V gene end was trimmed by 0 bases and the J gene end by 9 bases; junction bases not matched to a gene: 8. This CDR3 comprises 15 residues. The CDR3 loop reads CASSLAGNRGVEQFF. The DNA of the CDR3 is TGTGCCAGCAGCTTGGCAGGTAACAGGGGGGTTGAGCAGTTCTTC. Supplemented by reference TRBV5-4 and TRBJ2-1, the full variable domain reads ETGVTQSPTHLIKTRGQQVTLRCSSQSGHNTVSWYQQALGQGPQFIFQYYREEENGRGNFPPRFSGLQFPNYSSELNVNALELDDSALYLCASSLAGNRGVEQFFGPGTRLTVL.

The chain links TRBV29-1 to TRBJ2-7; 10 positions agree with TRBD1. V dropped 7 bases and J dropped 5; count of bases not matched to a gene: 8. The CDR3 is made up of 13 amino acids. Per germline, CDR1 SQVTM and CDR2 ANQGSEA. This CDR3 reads CSAIRQGAHEQYF. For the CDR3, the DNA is TGCAGCGCTATTAGACAGGGGGCACACGAGCAGTACTTC.

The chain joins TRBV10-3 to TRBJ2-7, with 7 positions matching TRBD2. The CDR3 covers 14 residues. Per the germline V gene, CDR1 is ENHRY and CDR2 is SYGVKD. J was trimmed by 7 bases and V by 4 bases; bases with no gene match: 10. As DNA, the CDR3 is TGTGCCATCAGTGCTGTGGGAGGGGAGCGGGAGCAGTACTTC. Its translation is CAISAVGGEREQYF.

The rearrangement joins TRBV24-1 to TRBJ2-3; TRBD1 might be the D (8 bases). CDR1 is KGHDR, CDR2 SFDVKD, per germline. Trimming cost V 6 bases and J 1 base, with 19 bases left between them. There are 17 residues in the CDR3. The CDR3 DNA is TGTGCCACCAGTCGGGGGGACAGGACCTTTGGCACAGATACGCAGTATTTT. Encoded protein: CATSRGDRTFGTDTQYF.

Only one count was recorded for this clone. As DNA, the CDR3 is TGTGCCAGCAGTGAATCGAAGGATGGCTACACCTTC. Its translation is CASSESKDGYTF. The chain links TRBV2 to TRBJ1-2; no firm D call. Trimming pared 2 bases from V and 6 bases from J, leaving 7 bases between. Germline CDR1 and CDR2: SNHLY and FYNNEI. This CDR3 comprises 12 residues.

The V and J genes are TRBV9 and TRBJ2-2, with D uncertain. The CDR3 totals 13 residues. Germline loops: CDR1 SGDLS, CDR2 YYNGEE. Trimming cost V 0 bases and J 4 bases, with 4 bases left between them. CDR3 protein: CASSVATTGELFF. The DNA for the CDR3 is TGTGCCAGCAGCGTAGCGACCACCGGGGAGCTGTTTTTT.

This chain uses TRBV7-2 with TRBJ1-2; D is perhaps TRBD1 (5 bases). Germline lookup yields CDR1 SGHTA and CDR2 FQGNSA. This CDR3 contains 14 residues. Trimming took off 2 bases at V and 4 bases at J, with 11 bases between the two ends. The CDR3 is CASSLSQGPYGYTF. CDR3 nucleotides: TGTGCCAGCAGCTTAAGTCAGGGCCCCTATGGCTACACCTTC. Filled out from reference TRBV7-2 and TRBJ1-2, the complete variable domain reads GAGVSQSPSNKVTEKGKDVELRCDPISGHTALYWYRQSLGQGLEFLIYFQGNSAPDKSGLPSDRFSAERTGGSVSTLTIQRTQQEDSAVYLCASSLSQGPYGYTFGSGTRLTVV.

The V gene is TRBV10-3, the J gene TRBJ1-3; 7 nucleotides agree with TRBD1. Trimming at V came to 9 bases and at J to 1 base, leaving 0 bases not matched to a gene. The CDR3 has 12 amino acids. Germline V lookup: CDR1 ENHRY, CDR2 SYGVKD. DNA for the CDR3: TGTGCCATACAGGGGTCTGGAAACACCATATATTTT. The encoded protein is CAIQGSGNTIYF.

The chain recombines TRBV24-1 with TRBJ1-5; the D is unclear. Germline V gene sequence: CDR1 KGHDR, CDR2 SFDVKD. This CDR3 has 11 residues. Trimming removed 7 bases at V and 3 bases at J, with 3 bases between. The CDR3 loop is CATRLNQPQHF. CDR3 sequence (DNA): TGTGCCACCAGACTCAATCAGCCCCAGCATTTT.

DNA of the CDR3: TGTGCCAGCAGCTTAATCCCTGGGGGCGACCTGAACACTGAAGCTTTCTTT. As protein: CASSLIPGGDLNTEAFF. The chain is built from TRBV7-2 and TRBJ1-1; a weak D match, TRBD1 (6 bases). The CDR3 covers 17 residues. Germline CDR1 is SGHTA and CDR2 is FQGNSA. The V end lost 2 bases, the J end lost 0 bases, and 16 bases lay between the germline ends.

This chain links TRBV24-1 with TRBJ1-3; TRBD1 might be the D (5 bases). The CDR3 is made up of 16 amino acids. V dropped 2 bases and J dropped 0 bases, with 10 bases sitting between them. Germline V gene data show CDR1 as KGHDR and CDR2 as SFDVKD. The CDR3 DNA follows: TGTGCCACCAGTGATTGTACAGGTCGCTCTGGAAACACCATATATTTT. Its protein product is CATSDCTGRSGNTIYF.

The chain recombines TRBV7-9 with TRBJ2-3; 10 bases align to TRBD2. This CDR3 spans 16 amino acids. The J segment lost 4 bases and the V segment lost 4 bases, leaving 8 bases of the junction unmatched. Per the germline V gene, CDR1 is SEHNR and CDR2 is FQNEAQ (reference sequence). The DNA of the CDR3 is TGTGCCAGCAGCTCCCTACTAGCGGGGAACCCAGATACGCAGTATTTT. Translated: CASSSLLAGNPDTQYF.

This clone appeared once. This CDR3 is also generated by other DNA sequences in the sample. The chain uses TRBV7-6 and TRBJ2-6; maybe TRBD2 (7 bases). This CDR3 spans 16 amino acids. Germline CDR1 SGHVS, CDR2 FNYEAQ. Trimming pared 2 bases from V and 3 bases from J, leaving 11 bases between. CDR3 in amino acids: CASSLWGGGGANVLTF. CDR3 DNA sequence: TGTGCCAGCAGCTTATGGGGGGGCGGTGGGGCCAACGTCCTGACTTTC.

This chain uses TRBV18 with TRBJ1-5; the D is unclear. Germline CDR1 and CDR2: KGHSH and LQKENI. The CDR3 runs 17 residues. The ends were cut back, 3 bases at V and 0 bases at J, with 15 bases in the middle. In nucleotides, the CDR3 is TGTGCCAGCTCACCGGACCCGCCGGGGTATAGCAATCAGCCCCAGCATTTT. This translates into CASSPDPPGYSNQPQHF.

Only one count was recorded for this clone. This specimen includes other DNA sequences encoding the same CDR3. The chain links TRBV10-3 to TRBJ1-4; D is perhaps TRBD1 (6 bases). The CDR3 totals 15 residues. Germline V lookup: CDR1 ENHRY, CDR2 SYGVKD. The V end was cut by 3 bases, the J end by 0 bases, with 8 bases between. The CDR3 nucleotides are TGTGCCATCAGTGAAGGGGGTGCAACTAATGAAAAACTGTTTTTT. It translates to CAISEGGATNEKLFF.

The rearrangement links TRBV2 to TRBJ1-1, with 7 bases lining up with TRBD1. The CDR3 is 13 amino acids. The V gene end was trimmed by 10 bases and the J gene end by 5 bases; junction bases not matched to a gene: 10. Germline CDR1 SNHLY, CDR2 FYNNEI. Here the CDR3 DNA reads TGTGCCACCCAGGGGGAGAGGGAAACTGAAGCTTTCTTT. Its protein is CATQGERETEAFF.